The 12 T cell receptor beta chains below all came from one sample that was sequenced in a study of CD8+CD57+ T cells in acquired aplastic anemia. The authors sequenced patients whose flow cytometry had shown CD8+CD57+ cell expansion. Genomic DNA was employed as the template in profiling TCR beta VDJ and CDR3. TCRdb called the reads again in MiXCR, with one record for every CDR3 protein. The sample includes around 290,000 distinct CDR3 sequences, approximately 60% of them seen just once. The sample was sorted CD4+, CD8+, or CD8+CD57+ T cells (not recorded which) from PBMCs. Receptor source: a human donor with aplastic anemia.

The chain links TRBV20-1 to TRBJ2-1; D is possibly TRBD2 (6 bases). The V gene lost 5 bases and the J gene lost 0 bases, with 17 bases spanning the gap. The germline gives CDR1 DFQATT, CDR2 SNEGSKA (reference sequence). The CDR3 extends over 16 amino acids. CDR3 in amino acids: CSARVRDFNSYNEQFF. As DNA, the CDR3 is TGCAGTGCTCGTGTGCGGGACTTTAACTCCTACAATGAGCAGTTCTTC.

The genes are TRBV7-6 and TRBJ2-5; 7 positions match TRBD2. Germline V lookup: CDR1 SGHVS, CDR2 FNYEAQ. The CDR3 has 17 amino acids. The V segment lost 0 bases and the J segment 5 bases; nucleotides outside the gene matches: 12. CDR3 sequence reads: CASSLASSGTPGETQYF. Written as DNA, the CDR3 is TGTGCCAGCAGCTTAGCGAGCAGCGGGACTCCCGGGGAGACCCAGTACTTC.

This chain connects TRBV7-9 to TRBJ2-7; the match to TRBD1 covers 8 bases. V trimming: 5 bases; J trimming: 0 bases; junction bases outside the gene matches: 6. Germline values: CDR1 SEHNR, CDR2 FQNEAQ (reference sequence). This CDR3 spans 15 amino acids. The DNA for the CDR3 is TGTGCCAGCAGCCCCTCCGGGACAGGCTCCTACGAGCAGTACTTC. Its protein is CASSPSGTGSYEQYF.

This clonotype showed up just a few times. This chain joins TRBV18 and TRBJ2-1; the D gene is possibly TRBD1 (6 bases). The CDR3 totals 15 residues. Germline CDR1 and CDR2: KGHSH and LQKENI. Trimming removed 5 bases at V and 6 bases at J, with 17 bases between. The CDR3 DNA reads TGTGCCAGCTCATTACAGGGCGTATTTGGCAATGAGCAGTTCTTC. Protein: CASSLQGVFGNEQFF. Using reference TRBV18 and TRBJ2-1 for the parts outside the CDR3, the full variable domain is NAGVMQNPRHLVRRRGQEARLRCSPMKGHSHVYWYRQLPEEGLKFMVYLQKENIIDESGMPKERFSAEFPKEGPSILRIQQVVRGDSAAYFCASSLQGVFGNEQFFGPGTRLTVL.

The CDR3 region is CAISAETGSYEQYF. CDR3 nucleotides: TGTGCCATCAGTGCTGAGACAGGGTCCTACGAGCAGTACTTC. The chain uses TRBV10-3 and TRBJ2-7, with 7 bases identical to TRBD1. With V trimmed by 4 bases and J by 1 base, 4 bases remained unmatched. CDR3 length: 14 residues. The germline CDR1 and CDR2 sequences are ENHRY and SYGVKD.

The chain uses TRBV5-6 and TRBJ2-5, with a tentative D call TRBD1 (5 bases). The CDR3 is made up of 15 amino acids. Trimming left V 0 bases short and J 6 bases short, with 15 bases between. Germline V gives CDR1 SGHDT, CDR2 YYEEEE. The CDR3 sequence: CASSLEVGRTKTQYF. CDR3 sequence (DNA): TGTGCCAGCAGCTTGGAGGTGGGGCGCACGAAGACCCAGTACTTC.

The chain has TRBV29-1 and TRBJ1-1; perhaps TRBD1 as D (5 bases). This CDR3 is built from 12 residues. Germline V gene lookup returns CDR1 SQVTM and CDR2 ANQGSEA. V shed 5 bases and J shed 5 bases, with 12 bases lying between them. CDR3 region: CSVQVGGTEAFF. CDR3 DNA sequence: TGCAGCGTTCAGGTGGGGGGTACTGAAGCTTTCTTT. Filled out from reference TRBV29-1 and TRBJ1-1, the complete variable domain reads SAVISQKPSRDICQRGTSLTIQCQVDSQVTMMFWYRQQPGQSLTLIATANQGSEATYESGFVIDKFPISRPNLTFSTLTVSNMSPEDSSIYLCSVQVGGTEAFFGQGTRLTVV.

The J gene is TRBJ1-4, the V gene TRBV19; unclear D gene. This CDR3 is built from 15 residues. V lost 0 bases and J lost 1, with 6 bases in between. Germline V gene data show CDR1 as LNHDA and CDR2 as SQIVND (reference sequence). As DNA, the CDR3 is TGTGCCAGTAGTATAGATCCGGTAACTAATGAAAAACTGTTTTTT. Translation: CASSIDPVTNEKLFF.

The rearrangement links TRBV7-8 to TRBJ2-5; 9 bases are shared with TRBD2. The germline CDR1 and CDR2 sequences are SGHVS and FQNEAQ. There are 16 residues in the CDR3. With V trimmed by 5 bases and J by 1 base, 8 bases remained unmatched. CDR3 in DNA: TGTGCCAGCAGCGTTGTGCTAGCGGGGAGCCAAGAGACCCAGTACTTC. Protein: CASSVVLAGSQETQYF.

The genes are TRBV20-1 and TRBJ1-3; D remains unclear. V was pared by 6 bases and J by 0 bases, with 12 bases between. This CDR3 is 14 amino acids long. Germline V gene lookup returns CDR1 DFQATT and CDR2 SNEGSKA (reference sequence). Here the CDR3 DNA reads TGCAGTGCGGTCGACGGTCGCTCTGGAAACACCATATATTTT. As protein: CSAVDGRSGNTIYF.

In regard to this clonotype: No conserved phenylalanine or tryptophan ends this CDR3, so it is likely a read error. This chain uses TRBV2 with TRBJ1-2; D gene unclear. Trimming took 7 bases from V and 8 from J, leaving 8 bases between them. The CDR3 loop spans 10 amino acids. Germline lookup yields CDR1 SNHLY and CDR2 FYNNEI. The CDR3 DNA reads as TGTGCCAGCACCGAAGTCGGCTACACCTCC. Amino acid sequence: CASTEVGYTS.

This clonotype came up a few times. The rearrangement joins TRBV20-1 to TRBJ2-7; D remains ambiguous. The CDR3 extends over 13 amino acids. Trimming shortened V by 3 bases and J by 2 bases, and 11 bases separated the two germline ends. The germline gives CDR1 DFQATT, CDR2 SNEGSKA (reference sequence). The CDR3 loop is CSASVPKTYEQYF. As DNA, the CDR3 is TGCAGTGCTAGTGTTCCTAAAACCTACGAGCAGTACTTC.